The TCR beta chain under discussion was sequenced for a study of CD8 T cells in Susac syndrome (dated by TCRdb to the late 2010s). Regarding the complete study: The study used repertoire sequencing to test whether antigen drove CD8+ T cell activation and differentiation in Susac syndrome. CD8+ T cell repertoire clonality was compared between about a dozen healthy donors, around 14 Susac syndrome patients and 15 or so multiple sclerosis patients. What the work shows at the level of the full study, not this receptor alone: The TCR sequencing and HLA analysis was acknowledged to have included a relatively small number of individuals.

Peripheral blood CD8+ and CD4+ T cells from healthy donors, Susac syndrome patients and multiple sclerosis patients were profiled by high-throughput TCR beta sequencing. Healthy donors were included as age- and sex-matched controls. Bulk CD8+ and CD4+ T cells were purified by magnetic negative isolation, whereas CD8+ TEMRA cells were enriched by FACS. Blood was drawn into EDTA tubes, processed within 24 hours, and PBMCs were isolated by density gradient centrifugation. PBMCs intended for TCR sequencing were cryopreserved in liquid nitrogen and thawed later in a water bath at 37 degrees C. The sorted or isolated CD4+, CD8+ and CD8+ TEMRA cells reached a purity of at least 90%. Via the germline V gene (reference sequence), CDR1 is SEHNR and CDR2 FQNEAQ. Including cysteine and phenylalanine, the CDR3 has 17 amino acids. The read is trimmed to its CDR3 DNA, 51 bases read in frame from base 1. V trim: 5 bases; J trim: 6 bases; unmatched bases: 18.

RNA was extracted using the RNeasy kit, and roughly 0.5 to 1 microgram was reverse transcribed with random hexamers. TCR beta CDR3 regions were amplified with the immunoSEQ multiplex PCR assay covering 54 Vbeta and 13 Jbeta segments. PCR amplification bias was corrected by using a synthetic template baseline for primer optimization and computational correction. The authors processed their data as follows. Reads were assigned to V, D and J genes according to IMGT and analyzed in immunoSEQ Analyzer, with only productive sequences retained. Clonality was computed as one minus Shannon entropy normalized by log2 of the number of productive unique sequences. For each patient and control, public and private clones were evaluated among the 100 most prevalent clones. Clones were defined as Susac-specific when absent from the healthy and MS cohorts, from approximately 1,100 published viral clones and from other ImmuneACCESS disease sequences. TCRdb handled the public reads itself, with Q25 trimming in fastp and clone calling in MiXCR, and kept productive beta chains. Every entry covers one CDR3 protein and lists the most common genes and DNA from its rows. V and J calls and clone size were set by TCRdb, not the authors. This sample comprises more than 55,000 distinct CDR3 sequences, roughly 94% of them detected only once. The top ten clonotypes cover around 0.25% of the sample.

This clonotype has just a few counts. It has no known antigen specificity. Within one base of it there is no much larger clone, and no base qualities were kept. Sequences were obtained from CD8+ T cells from PBMCs. This receptor was taken from a human donor in good health. This receptor chain uses TRBV7-9 and TRBJ2-7; TRBD1 lines up with 8 middle nucleotides. The nucleotides read TGTGCCAGCAGCCCGCGGGACAGGCAGGGCGCCGTGGTCGAGCAGTACTTC. Translated, this gives CASSPRDRQGAVVEQYF.